Below are 5 T cell receptor beta chains sequenced from a single sample in a study of cytomegalovirus exposure and HLA in healthy donors. The PCR employed 60 Vbeta primers together with 13 Jbeta primers. Repertoires were generated with immunoSEQ multiplex PCR, while TCRdb's copy carries only in-frame clones and drops some. Altogether about 140,000 clones are present, just over 70% being singletons, with the ten largest covering approximately 1.6%. The sequencing input was PBMCs. The receptors derive from a woman in her twenties or thirties in good health and CMV-seronegative.

This chain uses TRBV14 with TRBJ1-3, with D uncertain. V was clipped by 10 bases and J by 0 bases, with 10 bases between them. Germline V gene data show CDR1 as SGHDN and CDR2 as FVKESK. This CDR3 is 13 amino acids long. The CDR3 sequence: CANLAISGNTIYF. DNA of the CDR3: TGTGCCAACCTCGCGATCTCTGGAAACACCATATATTTT.

V usage is TRBV5-1 and J usage is TRBJ1-1; D call uncertain. V was pared by 3 bases and J by 5 bases, with 5 bases between. The CDR3 has 11 amino acids. The germline gives CDR1 SGHRS, CDR2 YFSETQ. This CDR3 reads CASSSDTEAFF. In DNA, the CDR3 is TGCGCCAGCAGCTCAGATACTGAAGCTTTCTTT.

V and J are TRBV6-5 and TRBJ1-2; possible D gene TRBD1, 6 bases. CDR1 is MNHEY and CDR2 is SVGAGI in the germline V gene. The ends were cut back, 5 bases at V and 7 bases at J, with 17 bases in the middle. The CDR3 is 14 amino acids. The CDR3 here is CASSTAGTIGGYTF. CDR3 in DNA: TGTGCCAGCAGTACCGCAGGGACAATCGGTGGCTACACCTTC.

The chain uses TRBV18 and TRBJ1-1; TRBD1 matches 8 bases. The germline gives CDR1 KGHSH, CDR2 LQKENI. This CDR3 is 16 amino acids long. The V and J ends lost 3 bases and 4 bases, in that order; junction bases with no gene match: 10. The CDR3 sequence is CASSPDRGKTLTEAFF. DNA of the CDR3: TGTGCCAGCTCACCTGACAGGGGAAAGACCCTCACTGAAGCTTTCTTT.

This clone has more than one count but fewer than ten. This chain links TRBV9 with TRBJ2-7, with TRBD1 as a possible D gene (6 bases). The CDR3 is made up of 13 amino acids. Germline V lookup: CDR1 SGDLS, CDR2 YYNGEE. V lost 3 bases and J 13 bases, leaving 20 bases between the germline ends. CDR3 bases: TGTGCCAGCAGCGCAACCCAGACCCGGGACATATACGTC. Translation: CASSATQTRDIYV.